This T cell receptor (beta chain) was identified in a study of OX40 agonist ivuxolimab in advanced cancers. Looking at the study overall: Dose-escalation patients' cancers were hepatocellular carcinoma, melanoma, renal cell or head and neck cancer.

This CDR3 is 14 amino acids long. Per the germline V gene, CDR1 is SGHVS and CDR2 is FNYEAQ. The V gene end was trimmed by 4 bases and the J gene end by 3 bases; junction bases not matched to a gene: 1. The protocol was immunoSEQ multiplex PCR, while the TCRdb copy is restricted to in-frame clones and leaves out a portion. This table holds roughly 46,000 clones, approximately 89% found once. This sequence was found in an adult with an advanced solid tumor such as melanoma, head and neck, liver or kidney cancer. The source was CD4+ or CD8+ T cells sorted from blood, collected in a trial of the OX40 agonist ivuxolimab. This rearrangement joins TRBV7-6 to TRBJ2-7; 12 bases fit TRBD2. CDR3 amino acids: CASSSSGGDYEQYF. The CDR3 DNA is TGTGCCAGCAGCTCTAGCGGGGGGGACTACGAGCAGTACTTC.